This T cell receptor beta chain was documented in a study of immune evolution from preneoplasia to lung adenocarcinoma. Germline assignment: CDR1 MGHDK and CDR2 SYGVNS. The CDR3 sequence is 13 residues long. V shed 3 bases and J shed 7 bases, with 13 bases lying between them. Overall study findings and caveats: Normal lung had highest clonality; later lesions appeared denser, more diverse. From normal lung to invasive adenocarcinoma, top clone frequencies appeared to decrease.

Patients had resection in Japan or China between the mid-2010s and the late 2010s. Two lung cancer pathologists independently confirmed each histologic diagnosis. Method: immunoSEQ multiplex PCR; TCRdb's copy keeps in-frame clones and lacks some. This table has a few thousand clones, around 80% appearing once. This clone was recorded only once. The antigen remains unidentified. The specimen was FFPE adjacent normal lung tissue. J is TRBJ2-7 and V is TRBV25-1, with D perhaps matching TRBD1 or TRBD2 (5 bases each). The origin of this receptor is a donor of 70 years or more with lung adenocarcinoma. CDR3 in DNA: TGTGCCAGCAGTGAGCACGGGACCACGGAGCAGTACTTC. Translation gives CASSEHGTTEQYF.